The 7 T cell receptor beta chains given below trace back to one sample, sequenced in a study of T-cell reconstitution after alpha-beta-depleted transplantation in children. Using unique molecular identifiers, the investigators prepared the TCRbeta library. Each CDR3 protein is one row after TCRdb ran MiXCR on the PCR reads. The sample comprises under 450,000 distinct CDR3 sequences, about 14% of which are singletons, and around 4% rests with the top ten. The starting material was PBMCs, obtained from the stem cell graft. The receptors derive from a human donor who donated a stem cell graft to a child with Fanconi anemia.

The V and J genes are TRBV4-2 and TRBJ1-5; D remains ambiguous. This CDR3 spans 13 amino acids. V was clipped by 9 bases and J by 0 bases, with 9 bases between them. The V gene's germline CDR1 is LGHNA and CDR2 YNFKEQ. This CDR3 reads CARSLDSNQPQHF. CDR3 sequence (DNA): TGTGCCAGGAGCTTAGATAGCAATCAGCCCCAGCATTTT.

In its sample, this clonotype was seen many times. The genes are TRBV12-3 or TRBV12-4 and TRBJ2-1, with 11 bases that match TRBD2. V was pared by 6 bases and J by 7 bases, with 5 bases of the junction left unmatched. The CDR3 has 14 residues. CDR3 sequence: CASRVAGGPNEQFF. In DNA form, the CDR3 reads TGTGCCAGCAGGGTAGCGGGGGGGCCGAATGAGCAGTTCTTC.

This clonotype was observed a handful of times. This chain links TRBV27 with TRBJ1-2, with D possibly being TRBD1 (5 bases). This CDR3 is 14 amino acids long. V was trimmed by 6 bases and J by 7 bases, leaving 18 bases between them. Germline CDR1 is MNHEY and CDR2 is SMNVEV (reference sequence). The CDR3 bases are TGTGCCAGCAGCCCACGGGGGGGAGAGGGTGGCTACACCTTC. Its protein is CASSPRGGEGGYTF.

The chain carries TRBV6-1 and TRBJ1-2, with a possible D match to TRBD1 (5 bases). This CDR3 is 14 amino acids long. Between the trimmed V and J ends, which lost 5 bases and 4 bases, there was a span of 14 bases. Germline loops: CDR1 MNHNS, CDR2 SASEGT. For the CDR3, the DNA is TGTGCCAGCAGTAACGCAACCGGGGGCTATGGCTACACCTTC. Its protein product is CASSNATGGYGYTF.

The sample holds a few counts of this clonotype. This chain links TRBV7-9 with TRBJ1-2; tentatively, D is TRBD1 (5 bases). The germline V and J ends were trimmed by 3 bases and 3 bases, with 14 bases remaining between them. CDR1 and CDR2 from the germline V gene are SEHNR and FQNEAQ (reference sequence). The CDR3 has 15 residues. CDR3 sequence reads: CASSFGGAKYYGYTF. The CDR3 DNA follows: TGTGCCAGCAGCTTCGGCGGGGCCAAATACTATGGCTACACCTTC.

The J gene is TRBJ2-5, the V gene TRBV7-3; 11 bases align to TRBD1. The junction had 9 bases not matched to a gene; V was cut back by 5 bases and J by 4 bases. There are 16 residues in the CDR3. The V gene's germline CDR1 is SGHTA and CDR2 FQGTGA. CDR3 sequence reads: CASSLGTGGRGETQYF. CDR3 nucleotide sequence: TGTGCCAGCAGCCTCGGGACAGGGGGAAGAGGAGAGACCCAGTACTTC.

CDR3 sequence reads: CASSPGHLNYGYTF. The CDR3 DNA is TGTGCCAGCAGTCCCGGACACCTTAACTATGGCTACACCTTC. This chain links TRBV12-3 or TRBV12-4 with TRBJ1-2; possible D gene TRBD1, 5 bases. V lost 5 bases, J lost 1 base, and 11 bases lay in between. This CDR3 has 14 amino acids.